This TCR beta chain was documented in a study of CD8 T cells in ankylosing spondylitis. General study points: From matched ankylosing spondylitis synovial fluid, disease-linked clones were reportedly recovered at significantly enriched levels. A number of the motif variants had already been described in reactive arthritis synovial fluid and blood. Relatively scarce in peripheral blood, disease-linked clones were CD8+. For ankylosing spondylitis blood, a TCR beta motif of about 8 highly homologous variants appeared characteristic.

CDR1 is LGHDT, CDR2 YNNKEL, per germline (reference sequence). The CDR3 covers 12 residues. After removal of 4 bases from V and 15 bases from J, the junction contained 7 bases not matched to a gene. Library preparation for TCR beta used quantitative 5'-RACE with molecular barcodes. MiXCR, applied by TCRdb to the 5' RACE reads, yields one record per CDR3 protein. Of some 330,000 distinct CDR3 sequences listed, 6.5% to 10% are singletons. This clonotype occurred many times. No antigen is known for it. This TCR came from a male donor with ankylosing spondylitis. The rearrangement joins TRBV3-1 to TRBJ2-1; 9 bases align to TRBD2. Specimen: blood, either unsorted or a sorted T cell fraction (not recorded which). This CDR3 is CASSPSSGIGFF. The CDR3 coding sequence is TGTGCCAGCAGCCCTTCTAGCGGGATCGGGTTCTTC.